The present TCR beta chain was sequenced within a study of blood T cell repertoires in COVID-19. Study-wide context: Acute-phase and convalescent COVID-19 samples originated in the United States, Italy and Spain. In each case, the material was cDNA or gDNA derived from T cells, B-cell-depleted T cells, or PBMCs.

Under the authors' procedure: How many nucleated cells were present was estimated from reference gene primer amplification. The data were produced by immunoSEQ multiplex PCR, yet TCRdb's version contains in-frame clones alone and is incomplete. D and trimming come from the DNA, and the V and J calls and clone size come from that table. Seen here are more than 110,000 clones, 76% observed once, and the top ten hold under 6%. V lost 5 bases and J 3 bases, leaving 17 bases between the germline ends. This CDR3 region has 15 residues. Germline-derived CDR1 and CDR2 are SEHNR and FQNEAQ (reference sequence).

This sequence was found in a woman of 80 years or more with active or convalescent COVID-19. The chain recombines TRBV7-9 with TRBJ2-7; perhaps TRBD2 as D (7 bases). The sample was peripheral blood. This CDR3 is CASSRGGGAGYEQYF. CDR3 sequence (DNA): TGTGCCAGCAGCCGTGGCGGGGGCGCAGGCTACGAGCAGTACTTC.